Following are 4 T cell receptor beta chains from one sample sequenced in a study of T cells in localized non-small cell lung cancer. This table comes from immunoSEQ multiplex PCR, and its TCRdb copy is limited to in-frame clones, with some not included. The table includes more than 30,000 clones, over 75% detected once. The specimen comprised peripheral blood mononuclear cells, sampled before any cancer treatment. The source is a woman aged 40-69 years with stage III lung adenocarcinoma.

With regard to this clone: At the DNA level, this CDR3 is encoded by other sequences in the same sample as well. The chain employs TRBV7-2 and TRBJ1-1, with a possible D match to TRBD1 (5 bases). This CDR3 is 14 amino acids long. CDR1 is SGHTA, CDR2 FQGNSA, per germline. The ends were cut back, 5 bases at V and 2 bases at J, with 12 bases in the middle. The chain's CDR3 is CASSPGTANTEAFF. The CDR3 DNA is TGTGCCAGCAGCCCCGGGACCGCCAACACTGAAGCTTTCTTT.

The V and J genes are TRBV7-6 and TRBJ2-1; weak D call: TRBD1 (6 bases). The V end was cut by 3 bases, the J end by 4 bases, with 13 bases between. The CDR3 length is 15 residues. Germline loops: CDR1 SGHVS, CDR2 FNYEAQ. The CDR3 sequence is CASSFSQGSYNEQFF. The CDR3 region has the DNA TGTGCCAGCAGCTTCTCCCAGGGGTCATACAATGAGCAGTTCTTC.

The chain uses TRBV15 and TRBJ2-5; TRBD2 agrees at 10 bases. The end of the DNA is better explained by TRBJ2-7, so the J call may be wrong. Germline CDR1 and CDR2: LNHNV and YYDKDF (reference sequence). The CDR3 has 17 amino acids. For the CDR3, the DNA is TGTGCCACCAGCAGAGAAACCGGGACTAGCGACCCCTACGAGCAGTACTTC. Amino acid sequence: CATSRETGTSDPYEQYF.

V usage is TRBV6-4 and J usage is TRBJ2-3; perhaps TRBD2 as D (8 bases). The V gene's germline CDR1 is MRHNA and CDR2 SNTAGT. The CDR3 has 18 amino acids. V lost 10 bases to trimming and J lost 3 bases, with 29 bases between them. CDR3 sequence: CATPGGQGVEGTTDTQYF. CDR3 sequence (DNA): TGTGCCACCCCGGGGGGGCAGGGGGTAGAAGGGACAACAGATACGCAGTATTTT.